This paragraph reports one T cell receptor beta chain. Its antigen is unidentified. The sample comes from a study of OX40 agonist ivuxolimab in advanced cancers. Study-wide background: Three patients got partial responses; one had hepatocellular carcinoma and two had cutaneous melanoma.

Study-level results: The investigators did not determine what antigen specificity the expanded peripheral T cells had.

Profiling relied on immunoSEQ multiplex PCR, and the TCRdb table lists in-frame clones only, not all of them. The sample lists some 97,000 clones, around 93% occurring once. Germline V gene lookup returns CDR1 MGHRA and CDR2 YSYEKL. Trimming stripped 3 bases from V and 0 bases from J, with 3 bases between. The CDR3 has 12 amino acids. The chain uses TRBV4-1 and TRBJ2-7; D remains ambiguous. Material: CD4+ or CD8+ T cells sorted from blood, obtained in a trial of the OX40 agonist ivuxolimab. The clonotype was recovered from an adult with an advanced solid tumor such as melanoma, head and neck, liver or kidney cancer. In nucleotides, the CDR3 is TGCGCCAGCAGCCACGACTCCTACGAGCAGTACTTC. Protein sequence: CASSHDSYEQYF.